Listed below are T cell receptor beta chains from one sample, sequenced in a study of T cells after somatic rescue of genetic block. Profiling relied on immunoSEQ multiplex PCR, and the TCRdb table lists in-frame clones only, not all of them. This sample has about 110,000 clones, with about 90% found just once. The specimen sequenced was peripheral blood mononuclear cells (PBMCs). The source is a woman aged 18-29 years. Both conserved end residues are part of each CDR3. D genes are given only for firm matches. Clone size is not always given. Where it is, it says once, few, many or a class for expanded clones.

d_call	v_call	clone_size	j_call	cdr3_aa	cdr3_nt
TRBD2	TRBV27	.	TRBJ2-6	CASSSPGLPSGANVLTF	TGTGCCAGCAGTTCACCGGGACTACCCTCTGGGGCCAACGTCCTGACTTTC
.	TRBV30	once	TRBJ2-7	CAWSSTGYEQYF	TGTGCCTGGAGTTCGACTGGCTACGAGCAGTACTTC
TRBD2	TRBV7-2	once	TRBJ2-1	CASSLPRGGRNEQFF	TGTGCCAGCAGCCTACCGCGGGGGGGGCGCAATGAGCAGTTCTTC
.	TRBV6-5	.	TRBJ2-3	CASRTEVSTDTQYF	TGTGCCAGCAGGACGGAGGTTAGCACAGATACGCAGTATTTT
.	TRBV7-8	.	TRBJ2-2	CASKSLRGGTGELFF	TGTGCCAGCAAATCACTTAGGGGGGGCACCGGGGAGCTGTTTTTT
.	TRBV4-1	.	TRBJ2-2	CASSHRRLDLNTGELFF	TGCGCCAGCAGCCATAGAAGGCTTGATTTGAACACCGGGGAGCTGTTTTTT
TRBD1	TRBV11-2	.	TRBJ1-2	CASSLAGQGARGYGYTF	TGTGCCAGCAGCTTAGCCGGACAGGGGGCGCGTGGCTATGGCTACACCTTC
.	TRBV6-6	.	TRBJ2-1	CASSSPGVDEQFF	TGTGCCAGCAGTTCACCGGGGGTGGATGAGCAGTTCTTC
.	TRBV5-1	once	TRBJ1-2	CASSLGNYGYTF	TGCGCCAGCAGCTTGGGGAACTATGGCTACACCTTC
TRBD2	TRBV2	.	TRBJ2-3	CASSGTSGGPSTDTQYF	TGTGCCAGCAGCGGGACTAGCGGGGGCCCTAGCACAGATACGCAGTATTTT
.	TRBV18	.	TRBJ1-2	CASSQRQIQNYGYTF	TGTGCCAGCTCACAAAGACAGATACAGAACTATGGCTACACCTTC
.	TRBV13	.	TRBJ2-5	CASSLDGTEQETQYF	TGTGCCAGCAGCTTGGACGGGACGGAACAAGAGACCCAGTACTTC
TRBD1	TRBV19	once	TRBJ2-7	CASSMLTGAASYEQYF	TGTGCCAGTAGTATGTTAACAGGGGCCGCGTCCTACGAGCAGTACTTC
.	TRBV19	.	TRBJ2-2	CASSMVWGHAGELFF	TGTGCCAGTAGTATGGTGTGGGGGCACGCCGGGGAGCTGTTTTTT
TRBD1	TRBV7-2	.	TRBJ2-2	CASSSIGNRGEGELFF	TGTGCCAGCAGTTCAATCGGGAACAGGGGGGAAGGGGAGCTGTTTTTT
.	TRBV6-6	.	TRBJ1-6	CASRPGGFNSPLHF	TGTGCCAGTAGGCCGGGGGGGTTCAATTCACCCCTCCACTTT
.	TRBV6-4	.	TRBJ2-5	CASAGGPQETQYF	TGTGCCAGCGCCGGGGGTCCCCAAGAGACCCAGTACTTC
TRBD1	TRBV27	.	TRBJ1-6	CASSDRGYNSPLHF	TGTGCCAGCAGTGACAGGGGATATAATTCACCCCTCCACTTT
.	TRBV5-5	.	TRBJ2-1	CASTSGTIYNEQFF	TGTGCCAGCACATCCGGGACCATCTACAATGAGCAGTTCTTC
.	TRBV21-1	.	TRBJ2-5	CACPEEGWETQYF	TGTGCCTGCCCAGAGGAGGGGTGGGAGACCCAGTACTTC
.	TRBV10-3	.	TRBJ2-2	CAISRYALGPDTGELFF	TGTGCCATCAGTCGATATGCCCTGGGCCCAGACACCGGGGAGCTGTTTTTT
.	TRBV6-5	.	TRBJ1-1	CASSYSRTLNTEAFF	TGTGCCAGCAGTTACTCAAGGACACTGAACACTGAAGCTTTCTTT
.	TRBV10-3	few	TRBJ1-3	CAINTGSSGNTIYF	TGTGCCATCAATACAGGGAGCTCTGGAAACACCATATATTTT
TRBD1	TRBV7-3	.	TRBJ2-2	CASSTNRGDTGELFF	TGTGCCAGCAGCACCAACAGGGGGGACACCGGGGAGCTGTTTTTT
.	TRBV21-1	.	TRBJ2-1	CASSPRPRRTHTNEQFF	TGTGCCAGCAGCCCCCGCCCCAGAAGGACACACACGAATGAGCAGTTCTTC
.	TRBV9	.	TRBJ1-6	CASSVGTGNHSPLHF	TGTGCCAGCAGCGTAGGAACAGGAAACCATTCACCCCTCCACTTT
TRBD2	TRBV2	.	TRBJ2-7	CASSDSSGGRLPYEQYF	TGTGCCAGCAGTGACAGCAGCGGGGGGCGCCTCCCCTACGAGCAGTACTTC
.	TRBV4-2	.	TRBJ1-5	CASSQDLDQPQHF	TGTGCCAGCAGCCAAGATTTGGATCAGCCCCAGCATTTT
.	TRBV7-2	.	TRBJ2-1	CASSQAPYNEQFF	TGTGCCAGCAGCCAGGCCCCTTACAATGAGCAGTTCTTC
TRBD1	TRBV5-1	.	TRBJ1-6	CASIYRGSALHF	TGCGCCAGCATTTACAGGGGGTCAGCCCTCCACTTT
.	TRBV10-3	.	TRBJ1-2	CAISEFPNRYGYTF	TGTGCCATCAGTGAGTTTCCCAATAGATATGGCTACACCTTC
TRBD1	TRBV6-4	once	TRBJ1-5	CASSRTGDQPQHF	TGTGCCAGCAGCCGGACAGGTGATCAGCCCCAGCATTTT
.	TRBV4-2	.	TRBJ1-5	CASSQNLEPQHF	TGTGCCAGCAGCCAAAATTTGGAGCCCCAGCATTTT
.	TRBV9	.	TRBJ2-3	CASSTVTDTQYF	TGTGCCAGCAGCACCGTCACAGATACGCAGTATTTT
TRBD1	TRBV5-5	.	TRBJ1-2	CASSFGDRANYGYTF	TGTGCCAGCAGCTTCGGGGACAGGGCTAACTATGGCTACACCTTC
.	TRBV5-1	.	TRBJ2-5	CASSPRFQETQYF	TGCGCCAGCAGCCCCCGCTTCCAAGAGACCCAGTACTTC
.	TRBV11-2	.	TRBJ2-7	CASSLPSYEQYF	TGTGCCAGCAGCCTCCCCTCCTACGAGCAGTACTTC
.	TRBV4-2	.	TRBJ1-6	CASMQGSDSPLHF	TGTGCCAGCATGCAGGGGTCGGATTCACCCCTCCACTTT
.	TRBV29-1	.	TRBJ1-1	CSVGSGRQNTEAFF	TGCAGCGTTGGATCGGGCAGGCAGAACACTGAAGCTTTCTTT
.	TRBV5-4	.	TRBJ2-7	CASSLEGVRGYEQYF	TGTGCCAGCAGCTTGGAGGGGGTCAGGGGCTACGAGCAGTACTTC
.	TRBV30	few	TRBJ1-1	CAWGAGAFF	TGTGCCTGGGGGGCCGGGGCTTTCTTT
.	TRBV14	.	TRBJ1-1	CASSATGSRMNTEAFF	TGTGCCAGCAGCGCCACAGGTTCCCGTATGAACACTGAAGCTTTCTTT
.	TRBV9	.	TRBJ2-7	CASSVDQRSEQYF	TGTGCCAGCAGCGTAGACCAGAGAAGCGAGCAGTACTTC
.	TRBV28	.	TRBJ2-3	CAHGAISTDTQYF	TGTGCCCACGGTGCCATTAGCACAGATACGCAGTATTTT
.	TRBV7-6	.	TRBJ2-3	CASSLVPTTSTDTQYF	TGTGCCAGCAGCTTAGTCCCGACTACTAGCACAGATACGCAGTATTTT
.	TRBV7-9	.	TRBJ1-2	CASSHRAAMYYGYTF	TGTGCCAGCAGCCATCGAGCCGCGATGTACTATGGCTACACCTTC
TRBD1	TRBV6-5	once	TRBJ2-2	CASSYLGQGAGELFF	TGTGCCAGCAGTTACCTGGGACAGGGGGCCGGGGAGCTGTTTTTT
.	TRBV28	.	TRBJ2-4	CASSLGSANIQYF	TGTGCCAGCAGTTTAGGCTCGGCCAACATTCAGTACTTC
.	TRBV4-3	.	TRBJ1-6	CASSQDLGGSYNSPLHF	TGCGCCAGCAGCCAAGATTTGGGGGGCTCCTATAATTCACCCCTCCACTTT
.	TRBV30	.	TRBJ1-2	CAWSVLGGYGYTF	TGTGCCTGGAGTGTACTGGGCGGCTATGGCTACACCTTC
TRBD1	TRBV7-2	few	TRBJ1-6	CASSFRGLGSPLHF	TGTGCCAGCAGCTTCAGGGGGCTGGGGTCACCCCTCCACTTT
.	TRBV19	.	TRBJ2-3	CASSIGGGQDTQYF	TGTGCCAGTAGTATAGGGGGGGGGCAAGATACGCAGTATTTT